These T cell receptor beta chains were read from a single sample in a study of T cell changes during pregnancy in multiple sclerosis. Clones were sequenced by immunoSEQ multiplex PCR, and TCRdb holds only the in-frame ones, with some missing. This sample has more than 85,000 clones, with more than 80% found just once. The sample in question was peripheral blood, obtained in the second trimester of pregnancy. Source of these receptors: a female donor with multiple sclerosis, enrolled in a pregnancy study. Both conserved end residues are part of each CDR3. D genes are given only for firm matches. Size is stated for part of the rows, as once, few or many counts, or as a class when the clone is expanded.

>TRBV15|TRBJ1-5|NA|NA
CATSRGRRGEHQPQHF
TGTGCCACCAGCAGAGGACGGAGGGGCGAACATCAGCCCCAGCATTTT
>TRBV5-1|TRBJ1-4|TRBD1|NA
CASSDDRDRNEKLFF
TGCGCCAGCAGCGACGACAGGGATAGAAATGAAAAACTGTTTTTT
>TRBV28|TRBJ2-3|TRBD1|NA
CASRSTGTGVGDTQYF
TGTGCCAGCAGGTCGACCGGGACAGGGGTCGGAGATACGCAGTATTTT
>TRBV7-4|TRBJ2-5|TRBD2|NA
CASSLGPSGGAWRETQYF
TGTGCCAGCAGCTTGGGGCCTAGCGGGGGGGCCTGGCGAGAGACCCAGTACTTC
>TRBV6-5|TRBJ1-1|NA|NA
CASSPTGRTEAFF
TGTGCCAGCAGTCCTACAGGGCGTACTGAAGCTTTCTTT
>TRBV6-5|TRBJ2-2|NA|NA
CASSRAAGTGELFF
TGTGCCAGCAGTCGGGCCGCGGGTACCGGGGAGCTGTTTTTT
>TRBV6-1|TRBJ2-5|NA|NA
CASCRGQPQETQYF
TGTGCCAGCTGCCGCGGACAACCCCAAGAGACCCAGTACTTC
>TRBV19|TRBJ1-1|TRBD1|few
CASSSLQGGTEAFF
TGTGCCAGTAGTTCGTTACAGGGGGGCACTGAAGCTTTCTTT
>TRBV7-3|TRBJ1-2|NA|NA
CATPRGRDTF
TGTGCCACCCCCCGGGGGAGGGACACCTTC
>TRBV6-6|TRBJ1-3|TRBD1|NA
CASSYLTGGGNTIYF
TGTGCCAGCAGTTACCTGACAGGGGGAGGAAACACCATATATTTT
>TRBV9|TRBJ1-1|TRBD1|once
CASSRRQGRGTEAFF
TGTGCCAGCAGCCGTAGACAGGGGAGAGGCACTGAAGCTTTCTTT
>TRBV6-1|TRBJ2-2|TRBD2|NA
CASSASGRVTGELFF
TGTGCCAGCAGTGCTAGCGGGAGAGTCACCGGGGAGCTGTTTTTT
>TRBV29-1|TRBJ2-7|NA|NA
CSVEPGDTYEQYF
TGCAGCGTTGAACCAGGGGACACCTACGAGCAGTACTTC
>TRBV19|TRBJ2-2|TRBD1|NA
CASSMGPGGPGELFF
TGTGCCAGTAGTATGGGCCCAGGGGGCCCCGGGGAGCTGTTTTTT
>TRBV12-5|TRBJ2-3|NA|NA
CASGSDFTDTQYF
TGTGCTAGTGGTTCGGACTTTACAGATACGCAGTATTTT
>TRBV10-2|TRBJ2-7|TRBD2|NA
CASSEISGTYEQYF
TGCGCCAGCAGTGAAATTAGCGGGACCTACGAGCAGTACTTC
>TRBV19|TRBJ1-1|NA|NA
CASRGVRTGENTEAFF
TGTGCCAGTCGGGGGGTTAGGACCGGGGAGAACACTGAAGCTTTCTTT
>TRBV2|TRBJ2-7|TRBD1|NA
CASRFRGSSYEQYF
TGTGCCAGCAGATTCAGGGGGAGTTCCTACGAGCAGTACTTC
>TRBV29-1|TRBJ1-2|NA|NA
CSVVDVGRPGYGYTF
TGCAGCGTTGTAGATGTAGGGAGGCCTGGCTATGGCTACACCTTC
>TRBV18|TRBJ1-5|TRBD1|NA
CASSPGTGGVSQPQHF
TGTGCCAGCTCCCCAGGGACAGGGGGCGTCAGTCAGCCCCAGCATTTT
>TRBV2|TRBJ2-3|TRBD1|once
CASSGTGLSTDTQYF
TGTGCCAGCAGTGGGACAGGGTTAAGCACAGATACGCAGTATTTT
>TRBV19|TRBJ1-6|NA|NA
CASRLRSYSPLHF
TGTGCCAGTAGATTGAGGTCTTATTCACCCCTCCACTTT
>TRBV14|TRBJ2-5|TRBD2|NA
CASRKGGAPQETQYF
TGTGCCAGCAGAAAGGGAGGGGCACCACAAGAGACCCAGTACTTC
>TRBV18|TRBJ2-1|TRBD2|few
CASSPDGGRAEFF
TGTGCCAGCTCACCTGATGGCGGGAGGGCGGAGTTCTTC
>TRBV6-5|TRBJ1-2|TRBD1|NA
CASSYYRGPHVDGYTF
TGTGCCAGCAGTTACTACAGGGGCCCCCACGTGGATGGCTACACCTTC